The 20 T cell receptor beta chains in this list originate from one sample, sequenced in a study of T cells expressing NK-cell markers. TCRdb re-called the 5' RACE reads, yielding one record per CDR3 amino acid sequence without DNA. In total, the table holds about 110,000 distinct CDR3 sequences. Sample: blood T cells: a sorted CD56 or NKG2C T cell subset, CD4+ or CD8+ T cells, or bulk PBMC T cells (not recorded which). These receptors were collected from a woman aged 18 to 69 in good health.

The rearrangement joins TRBV14 to TRBJ2-5; the D call of TRBD1 rests on TCRdb alone, since no DNA is present to check it. The CDR3 consists of 14 residues. CDR1 is SGHDN, CDR2 FVKESK, per germline. CDR3 sequence reads: CASSSQAMGETQYF.

The V gene is TRBV29-1, the J gene TRBJ2-7; there is no DNA to check the TCRdb D call of TRBD1. The germline V gene encodes CDR1 SQVTM and CDR2 ANQGSEA. The CDR3 is made up of 13 amino acids. The CDR3 sequence: CSVETGEDYEQYF.

CDR3 protein: CASSYGGLGQYF. The rearrangement joins TRBV6-2 or TRBV6-3 to TRBJ2-3; checking the TCRdb D call of TRBD2 is not possible without DNA. Germline lookup yields CDR1 MNHEY and CDR2 SVGEGT. The CDR3 covers 12 residues.

V usage is TRBV12-3 or TRBV12-4 and J usage is TRBJ2-7; the D call of TRBD1 rests on TCRdb alone, since no DNA is present to check it. CDR3 length: 12 residues. The CDR3 loop is CASSPGVWEQYF.

The genes are TRBV7-9 and TRBJ1-1; TCRdb selects TRBD1, and the lack of DNA leaves this call unchecked. The CDR3 has 13 residues. The V gene's germline CDR1 is SEHNR and CDR2 FQNEAQ (reference sequence). The CDR3 loop reads CASSPRDRDEAFF.

The rearrangement links TRBV4-2 to TRBJ1-4. Germline CDR1 is LGHNA and CDR2 is YNFKEQ. The CDR3 has 18 residues. CDR3 sequence reads: CASSQEILWASTNEKLFF.

The rearrangement uses TRBV28 and TRBJ2-3; checking the TCRdb D call of TRBD1 is not possible without DNA. Germline CDR1 is MDHEN and CDR2 is SYDVKM. The CDR3 is 16 residues long. The CDR3 region is CASSFGEGESTDTQYF. Combining the CDR3 with reference TRBV28 and TRBJ2-3 gives the whole variable domain DVKVTQSSRYLVKRTGEKVFLECVQDMDHENMFWYRQDPGLGLRLIYFSYDVKMKEKGDIPEGYSVSREKKERFSLILESASTNQTSMYLCASSFGEGESTDTQYFGPGTRLTVL.

The rearrangement links TRBV10-3 to TRBJ2-5. Germline loops: CDR1 ENHRY, CDR2 SYGVKD. This CDR3 contains 15 residues. CDR3 sequence reads: CAISESNSVRETQYF.

The chain joins TRBV25-1 to TRBJ2-1; without DNA, the TCRdb call of TRBD2 cannot be checked. The CDR3 length is 15 residues. Looked up from germline, CDR1 is MGHDK and CDR2 is SYGVNS. Here the CDR3 reads CASSKLAGGHNEQFF.

CDR3 region: CASSVGGKETQYF. The chain combines TRBV9 with TRBJ2-5. The CDR3 has 13 residues. Germline CDR1 SGDLS, CDR2 YYNGEE.

V is TRBV20-1 and J is TRBJ1-2; the TCRdb call, TRBD1, lacks DNA for checking. The CDR3 runs 17 residues. The germline V gene has CDR1 DFQATT and CDR2 SNEGSKA (reference sequence). CDR3 sequence reads: CSARDQGQGNANYGYTF.

The chain recombines TRBV27 with TRBJ2-5. Germline V gene data show CDR1 as MNHEY and CDR2 as SMNVEV (reference sequence). The CDR3 is 13 residues long. The CDR3 sequence is CASSFGDQETQYF.

The chain uses TRBV5-1 and TRBJ2-1; TCRdb's D call, TRBD1, is unchecked because there is no DNA. CDR1 SGHRS and CDR2 YFSETQ come from the germline V gene. The CDR3 contains 15 residues. CDR3 sequence reads: CASSFMDTAYNEQFF.

The V call is TRBV7-2, the J call TRBJ1-6. This CDR3 comprises 17 residues. Per germline, CDR1 SGHTA and CDR2 FQGNSA. CDR3 sequence: CASSVPIQVVASSPLHF.

The V and J genes are TRBV7-8 and TRBJ1-1; the D call from TCRdb, TRBD1, cannot be confirmed without DNA. CDR3 length equals 13 residues. In germline, CDR1 is SGHVS, CDR2 FQNEAQ. CDR3 amino acids: CASSPPGQSEAFF.

This chain links TRBV27 with TRBJ1-1; TCRdb reports TRBD1, a call that lacks DNA to check it against. The length of the CDR3 is 13 residues. Per germline, CDR1 MNHEY and CDR2 SMNVEV (reference sequence). The CDR3 region is CASSPRGPTEAFF.

V gene TRBV7-9 combines with J gene TRBJ2-1; there is no DNA to check the TCRdb D call of TRBD2. Germline V gene data show CDR1 as SEHNR and CDR2 as FQNEAQ (reference sequence). The CDR3 is 16 amino acids. The CDR3 sequence is CASSTLTSGIGNEQFF.

The chain employs TRBV7-6 and TRBJ2-3; TCRdb selects TRBD1, and the lack of DNA leaves this call unchecked. Germline V gene lookup returns CDR1 SGHVS and CDR2 FNYEAQ. This CDR3 contains 14 residues. The CDR3 is CASSLYGADDTQYF. The full variable domain, in which reference TRBV7-6 and TRBJ2-3 provide the parts outside the CDR3, is GAGVSQSPRYKVTKRGQDVALRCDPISGHVSLYWYRQALGQGPEFLTYFNYEAQQDKSGLPNDRFSAERPEGSISTLTIQRTEQRDSAMYRCASSLYGADDTQYFGPGTRLTVL.

The chain combines TRBV20-1 with TRBJ1-6. Germline values: CDR1 DFQATT, CDR2 SNEGSKA (reference sequence). CDR3 length equals 14 residues. CDR3 protein: CSARPGPVDSPLHF.

The CDR3 protein is CASSASGTSGGVYNEQFF. The chain recombines TRBV9 with TRBJ2-1; TCRdb designates TRBD2, a call that cannot be tested without DNA. Germline CDR1 SGDLS, CDR2 YYNGEE. The CDR3 sequence is 18 residues long.